This T cell receptor (beta chain) comes out of a study of blood T cell repertoires in COVID-19. Germline assignment: CDR1 KGHSH and CDR2 LQKENI. This CDR3 region has 14 residues. Trimming at V came to 3 bases and at J to 5 bases, leaving 2 bases not matched to a gene. Under the authors' procedure: Scientists estimated how many nucleated cells there were by amplifying reference gene primers. Produced via immunoSEQ multiplex PCR; TCRdb's table is partial and in-frame only. V and J calls and clone size come straight from that table; D and trimming were deduced from the DNA. The sample has about 130,000 clones, approximately 80% seen once.

This chain uses TRBV18 with TRBJ2-1; 9 bases are shared with TRBD2. The source is a human donor in a cohort sampled during active COVID-19. Material: peripheral blood. The CDR3 reads CASSPTSGNNEQFF. The DNA of the CDR3 is TGTGCCAGCTCACCGACTAGCGGCAACAATGAGCAGTTCTTC.